Listed below are T cell receptor beta chains from one sample, sequenced in a study of T cell changes during pregnancy in multiple sclerosis. The repertoire was sequenced with immunoSEQ multiplex PCR; TCRdb's copy has only in-frame clones and lacks some. Among about 110,000 clones, about 90% were seen once, and the ten largest hold over 1.5%. This specimen was peripheral blood, taken before pregnancy. The receptors originated from a female donor with multiple sclerosis, enrolled in a pregnancy study. Each CDR3 is given without its conserved first and last residue. Each record gives: D gene, V gene, CDR3 protein. D genes are given only for firm matches.

d_gene: TRBD1; v_gene: TRBV29-1; CDR3aa: SVAPGGASYEQY
d_gene: -; v_gene: TRBV27; CDR3aa: ASSLQWGHGNTIY
d_gene: -; v_gene: TRBV19; CDR3aa: ASNSLSNQPQH
d_gene: -; v_gene: TRBV19; CDR3aa: ASSSGISSYEQY
d_gene: -; v_gene: TRBV6-1; CDR3aa: ASSEAPGGEAF
d_gene: -; v_gene: TRBV7-8; CDR3aa: ASSTMLGGTEAF
d_gene: -; v_gene: TRBV27; CDR3aa: ASKGAYNEQF
d_gene: TRBD1; v_gene: TRBV28; CDR3aa: ASSSRVPGQFEQY
d_gene: -; v_gene: TRBV13; CDR3aa: ASSLSTRDAF
d_gene: -; v_gene: TRBV2; CDR3aa: ASSPGEYTGELF
d_gene: -; v_gene: TRBV30; CDR3aa: AWSGATWSEQY
d_gene: TRBD1; v_gene: TRBV4-3; CDR3aa: ASSQGDSDNEKLF
d_gene: TRBD2; v_gene: TRBV6-6; CDR3aa: ASTGGGYEQY
d_gene: TRBD2; v_gene: TRBV27; CDR3aa: ASRLMASGSLADTQY
d_gene: TRBD1; v_gene: TRBV5-5; CDR3aa: ASSLAPGGYGYT
d_gene: TRBD1; v_gene: TRBV6-1; CDR3aa: ASKSATGTYEQY
d_gene: -; v_gene: TRBV29-1; CDR3aa: SVDHGLGLLNTEAF
d_gene: -; v_gene: TRBV7-3; CDR3aa: ASSRGGNTEAF
d_gene: -; v_gene: TRBV28; CDR3aa: ASSLPQGLQPQH
d_gene: -; v_gene: TRBV4-2; CDR3aa: ASRQTLGVSGANVLT